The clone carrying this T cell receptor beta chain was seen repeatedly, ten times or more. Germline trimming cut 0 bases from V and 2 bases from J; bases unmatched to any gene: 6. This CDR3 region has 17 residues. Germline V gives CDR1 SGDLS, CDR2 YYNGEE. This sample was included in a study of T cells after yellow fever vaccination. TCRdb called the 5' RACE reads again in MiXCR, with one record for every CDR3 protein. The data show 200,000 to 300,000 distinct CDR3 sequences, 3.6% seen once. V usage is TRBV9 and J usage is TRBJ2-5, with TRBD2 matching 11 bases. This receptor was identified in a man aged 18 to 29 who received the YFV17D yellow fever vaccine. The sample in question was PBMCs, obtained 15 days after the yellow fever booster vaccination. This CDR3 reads CASSVGSSGGQQETQYF. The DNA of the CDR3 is TGTGCCAGCAGCGTAGGATCTAGCGGGGGGCAGCAAGAGACCCAGTACTTC.